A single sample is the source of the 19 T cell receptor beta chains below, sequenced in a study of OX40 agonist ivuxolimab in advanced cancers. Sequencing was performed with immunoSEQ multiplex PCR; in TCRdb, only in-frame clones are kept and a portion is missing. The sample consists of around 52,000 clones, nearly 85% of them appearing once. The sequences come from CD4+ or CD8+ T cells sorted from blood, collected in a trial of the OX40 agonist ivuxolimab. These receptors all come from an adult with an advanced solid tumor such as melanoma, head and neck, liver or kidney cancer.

The DNA for the CDR3 is TGTGCCTGGAGGGGAGCGGCGGAGACCCAGTACTTC. This sequence encodes CAWRGAAETQYF. The gene calls are TRBV30 and TRBJ2-5; weak D call: TRBD2 (5 bases). The germline V gene has CDR1 GTSNPN and CDR2 SVGIG (reference sequence). The germline V and J ends were trimmed by 3 bases and 5 bases, with 10 bases remaining between them. The CDR3 has 12 residues.

CDR3 protein: CATGGGRLYGYTF. The CDR3 bases are TGTGCCACCGGGGGGGGCAGACTCTATGGCTACACCTTC. The V and J genes are TRBV6-5 and TRBJ1-2, with D possibly TRBD1 on 6 matching bases. The CDR3 covers 13 residues. Between the trimmed V and J ends, which lost 10 bases and 4 bases, there was a span of 16 bases. Germline CDR1 MNHEY, CDR2 SVGAGI.

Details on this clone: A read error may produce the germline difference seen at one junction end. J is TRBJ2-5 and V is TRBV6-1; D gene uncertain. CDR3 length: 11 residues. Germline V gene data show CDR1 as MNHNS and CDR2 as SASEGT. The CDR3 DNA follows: TGTGCCAGCAGCGAAGAAGAGACCCAGTACTTC. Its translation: CASSEEETQYF.

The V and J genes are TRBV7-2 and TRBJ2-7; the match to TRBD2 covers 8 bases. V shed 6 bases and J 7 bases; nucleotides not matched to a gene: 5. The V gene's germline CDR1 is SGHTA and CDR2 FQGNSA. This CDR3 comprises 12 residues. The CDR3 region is CASSVGRGEQYF. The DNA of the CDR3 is TGTGCCAGCAGTGTCGGGAGGGGGGAGCAGTACTTC.

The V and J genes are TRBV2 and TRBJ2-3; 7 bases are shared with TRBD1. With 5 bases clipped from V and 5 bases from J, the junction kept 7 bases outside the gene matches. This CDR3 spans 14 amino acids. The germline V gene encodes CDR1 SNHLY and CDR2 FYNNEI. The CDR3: CASSLTGILDTQYF. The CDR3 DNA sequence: TGTGCCAGCAGTCTGACAGGGATCTTAGATACGCAGTATTTT.

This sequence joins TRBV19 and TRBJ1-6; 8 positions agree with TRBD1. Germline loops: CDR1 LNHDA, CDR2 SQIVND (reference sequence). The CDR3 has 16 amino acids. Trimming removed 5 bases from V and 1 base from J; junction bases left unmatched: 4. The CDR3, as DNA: TGTGCCAGTAGTCCTCGACAGGGGTCCTATAATTCACCCCTCCACTTT. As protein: CASSPRQGSYNSPLHF. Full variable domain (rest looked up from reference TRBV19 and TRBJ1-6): DGGITQSPKYLFRKEGQNVTLSCEQNLNHDAMYWYRQDPGQGLRLIYYSQIVNDFQKGDIAEGYSVSREKKESFPLTVTSAQKNPTAFYLCASSPRQGSYNSPLHFGNGTRLTVT.

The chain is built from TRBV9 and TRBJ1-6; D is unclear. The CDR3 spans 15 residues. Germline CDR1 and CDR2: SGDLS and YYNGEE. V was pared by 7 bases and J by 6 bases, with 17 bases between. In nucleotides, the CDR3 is TGTGCCAGCTCACATGGGTCCTATTCTAATTCACCCCTCCACTTT. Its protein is CASSHGSYSNSPLHF.

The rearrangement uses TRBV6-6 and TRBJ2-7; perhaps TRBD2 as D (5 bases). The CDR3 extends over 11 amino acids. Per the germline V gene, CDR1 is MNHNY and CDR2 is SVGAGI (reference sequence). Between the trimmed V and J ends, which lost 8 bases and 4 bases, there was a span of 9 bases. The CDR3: CASAGGYEQYF. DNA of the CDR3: TGTGCCAGCGCGGGTGGATACGAGCAGTACTTC.

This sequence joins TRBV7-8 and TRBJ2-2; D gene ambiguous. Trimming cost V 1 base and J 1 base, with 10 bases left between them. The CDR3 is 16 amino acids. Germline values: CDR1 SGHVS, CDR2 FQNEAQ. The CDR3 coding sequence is TGTGCCAGCAGCTTAGTCGCTTTGGTGAACACCGGGGAGCTGTTTTTT. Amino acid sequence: CASSLVALVNTGELFF.

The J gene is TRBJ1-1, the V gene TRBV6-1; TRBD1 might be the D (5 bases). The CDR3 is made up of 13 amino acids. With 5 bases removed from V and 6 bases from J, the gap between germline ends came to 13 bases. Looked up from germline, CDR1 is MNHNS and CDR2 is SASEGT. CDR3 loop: CASSPRGESEAFF. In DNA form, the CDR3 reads TGTGCCAGCAGTCCCCGGGGGGAATCTGAAGCTTTCTTT.

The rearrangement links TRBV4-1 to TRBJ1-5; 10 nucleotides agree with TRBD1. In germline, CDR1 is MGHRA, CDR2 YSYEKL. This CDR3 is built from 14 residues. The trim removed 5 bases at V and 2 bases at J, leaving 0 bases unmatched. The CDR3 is CASSGTGGNQPQHF. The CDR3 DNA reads TGCGCCAGCAGCGGGACAGGGGGCAATCAGCCCCAGCATTTT.

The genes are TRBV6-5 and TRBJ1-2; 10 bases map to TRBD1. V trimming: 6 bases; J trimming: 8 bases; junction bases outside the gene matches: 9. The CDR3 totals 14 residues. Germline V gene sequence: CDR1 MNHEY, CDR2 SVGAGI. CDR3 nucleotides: TGTGCCAGCAGGCCGGACAGGGGGGGGAGGGGCTACACCTTC. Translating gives CASRPDRGGRGYTF.

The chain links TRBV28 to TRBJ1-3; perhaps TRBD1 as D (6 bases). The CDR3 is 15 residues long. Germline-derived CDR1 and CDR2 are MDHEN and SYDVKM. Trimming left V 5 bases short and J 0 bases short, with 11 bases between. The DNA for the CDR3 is TGTGCCAGCAGTGACAGGTTCGACTCTGGAAACACCATATATTTT. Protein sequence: CASSDRFDSGNTIYF.

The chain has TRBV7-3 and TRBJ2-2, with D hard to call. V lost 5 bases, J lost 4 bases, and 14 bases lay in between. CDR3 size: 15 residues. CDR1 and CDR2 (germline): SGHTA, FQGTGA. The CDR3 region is CASSPHASSTGELFF. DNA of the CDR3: TGTGCCAGCAGCCCCCACGCCTCTAGCACCGGGGAGCTGTTTTTT.

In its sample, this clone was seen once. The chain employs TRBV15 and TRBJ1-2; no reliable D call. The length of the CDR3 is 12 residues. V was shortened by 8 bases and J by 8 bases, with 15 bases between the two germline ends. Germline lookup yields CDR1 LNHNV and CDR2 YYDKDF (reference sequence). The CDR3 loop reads CATYIPPQGYTF. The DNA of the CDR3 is TGTGCCACCTATATCCCCCCACAGGGCTACACCTTC.

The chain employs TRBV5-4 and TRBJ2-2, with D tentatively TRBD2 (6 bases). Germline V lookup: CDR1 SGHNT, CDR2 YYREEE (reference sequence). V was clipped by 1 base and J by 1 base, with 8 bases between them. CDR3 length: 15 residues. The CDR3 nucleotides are TGTGCCAGCAGCTTGTTCGGGGGGAACACCGGGGAGCTGTTTTTT. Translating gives CASSLFGGNTGELFF.

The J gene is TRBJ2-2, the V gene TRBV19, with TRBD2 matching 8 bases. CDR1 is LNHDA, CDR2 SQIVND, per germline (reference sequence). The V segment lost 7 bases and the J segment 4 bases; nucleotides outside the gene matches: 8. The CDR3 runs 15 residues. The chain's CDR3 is CASNRAGVGTGELFF. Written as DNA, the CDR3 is TGTGCCAGTAACCGAGCGGGAGTAGGCACCGGGGAGCTGTTTTTT.

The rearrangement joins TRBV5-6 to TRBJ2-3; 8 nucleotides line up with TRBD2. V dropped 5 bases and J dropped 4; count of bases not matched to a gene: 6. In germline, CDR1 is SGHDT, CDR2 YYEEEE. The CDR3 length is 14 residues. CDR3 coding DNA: TGTGCCAGCAGGCGAGCGGGAGATGCAGATACGCAGTATTTT. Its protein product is CASRRAGDADTQYF.

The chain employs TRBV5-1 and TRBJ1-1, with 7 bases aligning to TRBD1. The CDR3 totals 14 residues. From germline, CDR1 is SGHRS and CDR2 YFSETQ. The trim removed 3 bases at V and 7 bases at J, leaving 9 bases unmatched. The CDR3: CASSSGQSGVEAFF. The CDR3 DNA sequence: TGCGCCAGCAGCTCGGGACAGAGCGGCGTTGAAGCTTTCTTT. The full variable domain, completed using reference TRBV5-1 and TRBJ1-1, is KAGVTQTPRYLIKTRGQQVTLSCSPISGHRSVSWYQQTPGQGLQFLFEYFSETQRNKGNFPGRFSGRQFSNSRSEMNVSTLELGDSALYLCASSSGQSGVEAFFGQGTRLTVV.